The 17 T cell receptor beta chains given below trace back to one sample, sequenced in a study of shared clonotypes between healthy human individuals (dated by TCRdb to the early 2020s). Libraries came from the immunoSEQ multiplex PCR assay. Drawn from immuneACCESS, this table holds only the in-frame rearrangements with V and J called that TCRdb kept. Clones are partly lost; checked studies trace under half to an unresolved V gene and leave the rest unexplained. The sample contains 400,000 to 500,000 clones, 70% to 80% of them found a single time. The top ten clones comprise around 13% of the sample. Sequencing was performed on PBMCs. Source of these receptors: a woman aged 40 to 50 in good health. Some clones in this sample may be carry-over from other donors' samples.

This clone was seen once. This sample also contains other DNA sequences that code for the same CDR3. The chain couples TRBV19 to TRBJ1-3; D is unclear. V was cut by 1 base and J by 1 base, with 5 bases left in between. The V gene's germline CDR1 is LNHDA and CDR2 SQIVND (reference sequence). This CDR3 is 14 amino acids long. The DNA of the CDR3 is TGTGCCAGTAGTATAGGGGGATCTGGAAACACCATATATTTT. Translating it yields CASSIGGSGNTIYF.

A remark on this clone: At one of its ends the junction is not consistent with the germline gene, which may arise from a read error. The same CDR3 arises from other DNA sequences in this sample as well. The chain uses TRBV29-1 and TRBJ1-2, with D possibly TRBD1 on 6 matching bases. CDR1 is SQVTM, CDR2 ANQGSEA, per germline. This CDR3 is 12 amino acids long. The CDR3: CSGRDTNYGYTF. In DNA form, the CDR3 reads TGCAGCGGGCGGGACACCAACTATGGTTACACCTTC.

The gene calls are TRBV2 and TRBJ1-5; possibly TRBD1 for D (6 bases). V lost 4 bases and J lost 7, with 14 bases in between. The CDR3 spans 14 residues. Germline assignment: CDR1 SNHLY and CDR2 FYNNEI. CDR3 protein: CASSGGRGGQPQHF. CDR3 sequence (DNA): TGTGCCAGCAGTGGGGGCAGGGGCGGACAGCCCCAGCATTTT.

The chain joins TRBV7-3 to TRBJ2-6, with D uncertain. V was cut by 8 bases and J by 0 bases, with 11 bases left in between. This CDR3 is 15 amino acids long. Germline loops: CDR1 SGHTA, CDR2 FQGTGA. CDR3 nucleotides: TGTGCCAGCGCGACCAGTGGCTCTGGGGCCAACGTCCTGACTTTC. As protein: CASATSGSGANVLTF.

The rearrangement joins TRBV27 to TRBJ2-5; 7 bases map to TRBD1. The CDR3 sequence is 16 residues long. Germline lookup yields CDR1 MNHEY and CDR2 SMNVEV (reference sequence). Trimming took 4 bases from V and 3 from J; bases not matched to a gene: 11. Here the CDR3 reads CASSSRQGIPEETQYF. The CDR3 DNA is TGTGCCAGCAGTTCCCGACAGGGAATCCCGGAAGAGACCCAGTACTTC.

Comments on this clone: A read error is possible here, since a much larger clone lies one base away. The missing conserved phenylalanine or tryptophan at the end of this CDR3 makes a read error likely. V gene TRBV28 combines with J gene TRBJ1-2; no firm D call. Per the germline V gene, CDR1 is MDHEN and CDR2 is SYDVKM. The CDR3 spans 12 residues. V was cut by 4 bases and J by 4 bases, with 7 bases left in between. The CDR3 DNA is TGTGCCAGCAGTTCCCCCGGCTATGGCTACACCCTC. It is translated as CASSSPGYGYTL.

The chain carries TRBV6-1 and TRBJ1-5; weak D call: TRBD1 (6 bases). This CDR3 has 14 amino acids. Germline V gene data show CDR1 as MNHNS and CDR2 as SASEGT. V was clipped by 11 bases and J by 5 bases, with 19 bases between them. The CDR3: CAGAVNPGDQPQHF. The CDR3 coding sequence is TGTGCCGGGGCGGTTAATCCAGGGGATCAGCCCCAGCATTTT.

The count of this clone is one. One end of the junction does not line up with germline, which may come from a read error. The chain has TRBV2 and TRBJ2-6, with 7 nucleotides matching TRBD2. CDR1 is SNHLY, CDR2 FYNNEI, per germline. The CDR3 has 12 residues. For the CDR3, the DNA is TGTGCCAGCAGTGAGGTCCGTGACTCGGGAGGTTTC. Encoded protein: CASSEVRDSGGF. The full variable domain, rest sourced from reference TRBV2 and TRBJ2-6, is EPEVTQTPSHQVTQMGQEVILRCVPISNHLYFYWYRQILGQKVEFLVSFYNNEISEKSEIFDDQFSVERPDGSNFTLKIRSTKLEDSAMYFCASSEVRDSGGFGAGSRLTVL.

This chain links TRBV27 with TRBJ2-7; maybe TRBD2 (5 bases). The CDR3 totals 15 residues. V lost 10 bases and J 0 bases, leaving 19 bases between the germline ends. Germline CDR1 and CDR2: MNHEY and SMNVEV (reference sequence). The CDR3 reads CATSPGPGSSYEQYF. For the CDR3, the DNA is TGTGCCACCTCACCTGGGCCGGGAAGCTCCTACGAGCAGTACTTC.

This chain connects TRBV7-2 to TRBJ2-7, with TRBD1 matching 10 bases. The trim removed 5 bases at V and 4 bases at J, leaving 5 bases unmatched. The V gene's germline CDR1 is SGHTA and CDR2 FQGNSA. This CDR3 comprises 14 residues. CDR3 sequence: CASSERTGGYEQYF. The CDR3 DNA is TGTGCCAGCAGCGAGCGGACAGGGGGATACGAGCAGTACTTC.

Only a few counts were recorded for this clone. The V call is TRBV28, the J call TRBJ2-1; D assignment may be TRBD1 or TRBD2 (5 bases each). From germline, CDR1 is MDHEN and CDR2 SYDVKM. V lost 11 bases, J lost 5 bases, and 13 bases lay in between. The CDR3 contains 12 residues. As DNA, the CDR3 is TGTGCCGCGCGCTTGGGGGACAATGAGCAGTTCTTC. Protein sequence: CAARLGDNEQFF.

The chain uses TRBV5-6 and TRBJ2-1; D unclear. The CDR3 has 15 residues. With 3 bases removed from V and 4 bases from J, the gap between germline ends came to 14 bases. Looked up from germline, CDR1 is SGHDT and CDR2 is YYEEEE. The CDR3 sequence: CASSSRLKPYNEQFF. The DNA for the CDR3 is TGTGCCAGCAGCTCAAGACTCAAACCATACAATGAGCAGTTCTTC.

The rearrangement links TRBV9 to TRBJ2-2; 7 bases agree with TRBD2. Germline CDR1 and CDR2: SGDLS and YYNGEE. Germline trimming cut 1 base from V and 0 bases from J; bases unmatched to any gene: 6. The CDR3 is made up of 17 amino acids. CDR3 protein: CASSVLPGLTNTGELFF. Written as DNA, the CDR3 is TGTGCCAGCAGCGTACTGCCGGGACTAACGAACACCGGGGAGCTGTTTTTT.

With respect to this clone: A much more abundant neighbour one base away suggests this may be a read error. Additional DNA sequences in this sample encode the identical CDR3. For the CDR3, the DNA is TGCGCTAGTGCCAGTCCTTCACCGGGAACTGAAGCTTTCTTT. Protein sequence: CASASPSPGTEAFF. The rearrangement joins TRBV12-5 to TRBJ1-1; no firm D call. CDR1 is LGHNT, CDR2 FRNRAP, per germline. The CDR3 is made up of 14 amino acids.

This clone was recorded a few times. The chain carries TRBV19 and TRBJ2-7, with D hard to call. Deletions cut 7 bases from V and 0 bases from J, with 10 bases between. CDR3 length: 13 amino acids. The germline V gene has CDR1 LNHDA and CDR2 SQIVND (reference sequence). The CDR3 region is CASKGPLSYEQYF. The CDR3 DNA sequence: TGTGCCAGTAAAGGCCCACTCTCCTACGAGCAGTACTTC.

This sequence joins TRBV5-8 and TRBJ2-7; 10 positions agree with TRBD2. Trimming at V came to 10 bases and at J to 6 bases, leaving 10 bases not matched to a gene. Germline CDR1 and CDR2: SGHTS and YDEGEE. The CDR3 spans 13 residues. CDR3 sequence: CASRPSGRGEQYF. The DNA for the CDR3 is TGTGCCTCGCGCCCTAGCGGGAGAGGCGAGCAGTACTTC.

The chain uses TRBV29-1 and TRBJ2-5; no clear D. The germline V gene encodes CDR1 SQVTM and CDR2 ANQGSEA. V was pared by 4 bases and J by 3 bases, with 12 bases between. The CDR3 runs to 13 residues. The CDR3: CSVVERYEETQYF. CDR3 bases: TGCAGCGTTGTAGAAAGGTACGAAGAGACCCAGTACTTC.